This T cell receptor (beta chain) stems from a study of patients with pleural tuberculosis (dated by TCRdb to the mid-2010s). TCRdb shows the sequencer as Illumina Genome Analyzer IIx. The raw public reads went through TCRdb reprocessing: fastp at Q25, MiXCR clone calling, in-frame beta chains kept. Rows are unified per CDR3 protein, each entry keeping the most common DNA and genes. For this sample the table gives about 29,000 distinct CDR3 sequences, of which over 15% were detected only once. The ten biggest clones cover 3.5% of the sample. This clonotype appeared many times. This receptor's antigen is unknown. Base qualities are missing; no much larger clone stands one base away. At the junction V is shortened by 3 bases and J by 6 bases, with 14 bases in between. The CDR3 runs 14 amino acids, cysteine and phenylalanine included. Only CDR3 DNA is held: 42 bases, read in frame from base 1. In the germline V gene (reference sequence), CDR1 corresponds to DFQATT and CDR2 to SNEGSKA.

The sample consisted of peripheral blood. This TCR was recovered from a human donor with pleural tuberculosis. The chain couples TRBV20-1 to TRBJ2-2; the D gene is perhaps TRBD1, from 6 matching bases. Here the CDR3 is given as CSASPYRVSGELFF. The sequenced DNA is TGCAGTGCTAGTCCCTACAGGGTGTCCGGGGAGCTGTTTTTT.